The clone carrying this T cell receptor beta chain was recorded once. These data originate in a study of control samples from healthy donors and cancer patients. Germline V gives CDR1 MGHRA, CDR2 YSYEKL. The CDR3 totals 17 residues. Trimming took off 0 bases at V and 6 bases at J, with 18 bases between the two ends. The method was immunoSEQ multiplex PCR; TCRdb's version includes in-frame clones alone and lacks a portion of them. The table records about 76,000 clones, about nine tenths of them present only once. The sequenced sample was PBMCs. The rearrangement uses TRBV4-1 and TRBJ2-1; no clear D gene. This receptor was identified in a woman aged 45-59 years with colorectal cancer. The CDR3 DNA is TGCGCCAGCAGCCAAGAAGTCGCTAATTCTTTCGGCAATGAGCAGTTCTTC. It codes for CASSQEVANSFGNEQFF.